Shown below are 19 T cell receptor beta chains from a single sample sequenced in a study of identical twins. A single record per CDR3 protein comes from TCRdb applying MiXCR to the 5' RACE reads. The sample lists some 790,000 distinct CDR3 sequences, over 15% occurring once. These data were likewise used in another study, on T cells expressing NK-cell markers.

The sequenced sample was PBMCs. Source of these receptors: a woman aged 18-29 years in good health.

This clonotype was recorded a few times. The V and J genes are TRBV5-8 and TRBJ2-1; 8 bases match TRBD1. The ends lost 1 base at V and 10 bases at J; junction bases unmatched: 7. Germline CDR1 and CDR2: SGHTS and YDEGEE. This CDR3 spans 14 amino acids. CDR3 amino acids: CASSLPGQGYEQFF. CDR3 DNA: TGTGCCAGCAGCTTGCCTGGACAGGGTTACGAGCAGTTCTTC.

The chain links TRBV20-1 to TRBJ2-3, with 10 bases that match TRBD2. The germline V gene has CDR1 DFQATT and CDR2 SNEGSKA (reference sequence). The length of the CDR3 is 18 residues. V shed 3 bases, J shed 2 bases, and the junction held 14 bases outside the gene matches. CDR3: CSASPGTSVMLYTDTQYF. CDR3 nucleotides: TGCAGTGCTAGCCCCGGGACTAGCGTTATGTTATACACAGATACGCAGTATTTT.

This clonotype was detected a few times. The chain uses TRBV5-1 and TRBJ2-3, with a possible D match to TRBD2 (5 bases). There are 13 residues in the CDR3. The germline V gene encodes CDR1 SGHRS and CDR2 YFSETQ. Trimming took 2 bases from V and 4 from J, leaving 8 bases between them. The CDR3 here is CASSFGNADTQYF. The CDR3 DNA reads as TGCGCCAGCAGCTTCGGGAACGCAGATACGCAGTATTTT.

This clonotype occurred a few times. The chain recombines TRBV5-6 with TRBJ1-1, with TRBD1 matching 7 bases. Germline assignment: CDR1 SGHDT and CDR2 YYEEEE. Unmatched junction bases numbered 11, after V lost 2 bases and J lost 4 bases. The CDR3 is made up of 16 amino acids. The CDR3 loop reads CASSFIKGASSTEAFF. CDR3 nucleotide sequence: TGTGCCAGCAGCTTTATCAAGGGGGCTTCGAGCACTGAAGCTTTCTTT.

This clonotype was counted only a few times. The chain recombines TRBV6-1 with TRBJ2-1; no clear D gene. Trimming removed 7 bases from V and 0 bases from J, with 13 bases in between. CDR1 is MNHNS, CDR2 SASEGT, per germline. The CDR3 has 15 residues. CDR3 loop: CASTQILSSYNEQFF. The CDR3 DNA reads as TGTGCCAGCACTCAGATCCTCAGCTCCTACAATGAGCAGTTCTTC.

This clonotype was picked up a small number of times. The J gene is TRBJ2-1, the V gene TRBV6-2 or TRBV6-3; 9 bases line up with TRBD2. The CDR3 has 18 amino acids. With 2 bases clipped from V and 5 bases from J, the junction kept 13 bases outside the gene matches. From germline, CDR1 is MNHEY and CDR2 SVGEGT. CDR3 sequence (DNA): TGTGCCAGCAGTTACCGGGACAGATGGACTAGCGATGACAATGAGCAGTTCTTC. It encodes CASSYRDRWTSDDNEQFF.

This clonotype was recorded a few times. V is TRBV20-1 and J is TRBJ1-1; D might be TRBD1 (6 bases). The V end was cut by 6 bases, the J end by 0 bases, with 20 bases between. There are 16 residues in the CDR3. Germline-derived CDR1 and CDR2 are DFQATT and SNEGSKA (reference sequence). Here the CDR3 DNA reads TGCAGTGCCCCTCCCGGGGGCTCTCTAATGAACACTGAAGCTTTCTTT. This encodes CSAPPGGSLMNTEAFF.

This clonotype appeared a few times. The chain recombines TRBV7-8 with TRBJ2-3; TRBD2 matches 11 bases. The CDR3 length is 16 residues. The junction had 4 bases not matched to a gene; V was cut back by 2 bases and J by 3 bases. CDR1 SGHVS and CDR2 FQNEAQ come from the germline V gene. CDR3 sequence reads: CASSLSSGGGTDTQYF. CDR3 nucleotides: TGTGCCAGCAGCTTAAGTAGCGGGGGGGGAACAGATACGCAGTATTTT.

The V gene is TRBV7-9, the J gene TRBJ2-4; no clear D. V lost 2 bases, J lost 0 bases, and 14 bases lay in between. Germline values: CDR1 SEHNR, CDR2 FQNEAQ (reference sequence). The CDR3 spans 17 residues. The chain's CDR3 is CASSLKGVGLAKNIQYF. The CDR3 region has the DNA TGTGCCAGCAGCTTAAAGGGCGTCGGGCTAGCCAAAAACATTCAGTACTTC.

This rearrangement joins TRBV7-2 to TRBJ2-1; 7 bases match TRBD2. The CDR3 has 16 residues. V lost 2 bases and J lost 0; bases outside the gene matches: 4. Looked up from germline, CDR1 is SGHTA and CDR2 is FQGNSA. The CDR3 region has the DNA TGTGCCAGCAGCTTAACTAGCGCGAGCTCCTACAATGAGCAGTTCTTC. Its protein product is CASSLTSASSYNEQFF.

The chain uses TRBV12-3 or TRBV12-4 and TRBJ2-1; D is ambiguous. The V end lost 3 bases, the J end lost 9 bases, and 9 bases lay between the germline ends. The CDR3 length is 12 residues. CDR3 amino acids: CASSLGLLEQFF. In nucleotides, the CDR3 is TGTGCCAGCAGTTTGGGTCTTCTTGAGCAGTTCTTC.

V gene TRBV6-2 or TRBV6-3 combines with J gene TRBJ2-2, with unresolved D. Looked up from germline, CDR1 is MNHEY and CDR2 is SVGEGT. The CDR3 covers 13 residues. Trimming pared 6 bases from V and 7 bases from J, leaving 12 bases between. In DNA, the CDR3 is TGTGCCAGCAGACAACACTCGGACGGGGAGCTGTTTTTT. Amino acids: CASRQHSDGELFF.

This chain joins TRBV7-2 and TRBJ1-3; D might be TRBD1 (6 bases). Trimming removed 4 bases at V and 1 base at J, with 17 bases between. The CDR3 has 17 amino acids. The germline V gene encodes CDR1 SGHTA and CDR2 FQGNSA. The CDR3 loop reads CASSSFPQGISGNTIYF. The CDR3 region has the DNA TGTGCCAGCAGCTCGTTCCCGCAGGGGATATCTGGAAACACCATATATTTT.

This clonotype was picked up many times. This chain joins TRBV20-1 and TRBJ1-1; D ambiguous. Germline V gives CDR1 DFQATT, CDR2 SNEGSKA (reference sequence). The CDR3 length is 9 residues. The germline V and J ends were trimmed by 3 bases and 10 bases, with 6 bases remaining between them. The CDR3 region is CSARLVAFF. For the CDR3, the DNA is TGCAGTGCTAGGTTGGTAGCTTTCTTT.

This clonotype was recorded a few times. The chain carries TRBV12-3 or TRBV12-4 and TRBJ2-7; D is perhaps TRBD2 (6 bases). The CDR3 covers 17 residues. With 3 bases removed from V and 2 bases from J, the gap between germline ends came to 20 bases. In DNA, the CDR3 is TGTGCCAGCAGTTTTTTTGGTCCTAGCGTTAAAACCTACGAGCAGTACTTC. Translation: CASSFFGPSVKTYEQYF.

This clonotype was counted between two and nine times. The chain employs TRBV7-3 and TRBJ2-1; 7 bases map to TRBD1. The V gene's germline CDR1 is SGHTA and CDR2 FQGTGA. The CDR3 consists of 13 residues. Germline trimming cut 5 bases from V and 7 bases from J; bases unmatched to any gene: 5. This CDR3 is CASSVGTVNEQFF. The CDR3 region has the DNA TGTGCCAGCAGCGTAGGGACAGTTAATGAGCAGTTCTTC.

This clonotype was picked up a small number of times. The chain is built from TRBV20-1 and TRBJ2-5, with unresolved D. The V and J ends lost 5 bases and 1 base respectively, with 5 bases between them. CDR3 size: 11 residues. The V gene's germline CDR1 is DFQATT and CDR2 SNEGSKA (reference sequence). The chain's CDR3 is CSAPPQETQYF. The CDR3 bases are TGCAGTGCTCCCCCCCAAGAGACCCAGTACTTC.

The chain joins TRBV12-3 or TRBV12-4 to TRBJ1-6; D unclear. The CDR3 loop spans 11 amino acids. Trimming cost V 4 bases and J 10 bases, with 5 bases left between them. This CDR3 is CASSSLSPLHF. The CDR3 DNA reads as TGTGCCAGCAGTTCCCTCTCACCCCTCCACTTT.

This clonotype was observed a handful of times. This chain uses TRBV4-3 with TRBJ2-5; D is possibly TRBD2 (5 bases). The CDR3 covers 17 residues. V was trimmed by 0 bases and J by 1 base, leaving 15 bases between them. Germline assignment: CDR1 LGHNA and CDR2 YSLEER. The CDR3 spells CASSQEGPDGLQETQYF. DNA for the CDR3: TGCGCCAGCAGCCAAGAGGGCCCCGACGGACTCCAAGAGACCCAGTACTTC.